These T cell receptor beta chains were read from a single sample in a study of vaccination and CD4 T cells after COVID-19. Their target antigens are unknown. TCRdb reprocessed the PCR reads with MiXCR, giving one entry per CDR3 protein. This table has approximately 11,000 distinct CDR3 sequences, approximately 73% appearing once. Sequencing was done on a sample of CD4+ T cells from blood, cultured in vitro. All receptors derive from a human donor who had recovered from COVID-19. Both conserved end residues are part of each CDR3. D genes are given only for firm matches. The listing skips clone size in some rows; elsewhere it reads once, few, many or a size class.

CDR3nt | CDR3aa | abundance | v_gene | d_gene | j_gene
TGCAGTGCTAGACCGGGGGCGGGAAACACTGAAGCTTTCTTT | CSARPGAGNTEAFF | NA | TRBV20-1 | NA | TRBJ1-1
TGTGCCAGCAGTTTATTAGGGTCCCACAGGCATGGCTACACCTTC | CASSLLGSHRHGYTF | NA | TRBV27 | NA | TRBJ1-2
TGTGCCAGCAGCCCTCGCGGGGGGGAGCAGTTCTTC | CASSPRGGEQFF | NA | TRBV11-3 | TRBD2 | TRBJ2-1
TGCGCCAGCAGCCAAGTCGTTTTTGTGCGGAGGGCTTCTAGCGGGTCGAAAGAGACCCAGTACTTC | CASSQVVFVRRASSGSKETQYF | once | TRBV4-1 | TRBD2 | TRBJ2-5
TGCAGTGCTACCCTCCCGGCGACCCCTTACGAGCAGTACTTC | CSATLPATPYEQYF | few | TRBV20-1 | NA | TRBJ2-7
TGTGCCAGTAGTGGGTCCCACAGGGGTCGGAATCAGCCCCAGCATTTT | CASSGSHRGRNQPQHF | NA | TRBV19 | TRBD1 | TRBJ1-5
TGTGCCAGCAGCTTAAGGCAGGGGCAAGCCTGGAGGGAGACCCAGTACTTC | CASSLRQGQAWRETQYF | few | TRBV7-2 | NA | TRBJ2-5
TGTGCCAGCAGCTATCCGGACCTAGCGGGAGTTGAGACCCAGTACTTC | CASSYPDLAGVETQYF | NA | TRBV5-4 | TRBD2 | TRBJ2-5
TGTGCCAGCAGCTTGGCAGGGACCGAACGGGGTGAGCAGTACTTC | CASSLAGTERGEQYF | NA | TRBV7-2 | NA | TRBJ2-7
TGTGCCAGCAGCAAGGTGACTAGTAATGAGCAGTTCTTC | CASSKVTSNEQFF | NA | TRBV7-8 | NA | TRBJ2-1
TGTGCCAGCAGTGACGGGGGAGTGGGTCAGCCCCAGCATTTT | CASSDGGVGQPQHF | NA | TRBV6-4 | NA | TRBJ1-5
TGCAGTGCTTTAGGGGCGGGAGGGTACGATGAGCAGTTCTTC | CSALGAGGYDEQFF | NA | TRBV20-1 | TRBD2 | TRBJ2-1
TGTGCCAGCAGCTTAACGGGGACAGGGGGGAAGTACGAGCAGTACTTC | CASSLTGTGGKYEQYF | NA | TRBV7-3 | TRBD1 | TRBJ2-7
TGTGCCAGCAGCCAGGGAGTTGAGCAGTTCTTC | CASSQGVEQFF | few | TRBV7-2 | NA | TRBJ2-1
TGTGCCAGCAGCTTATACAGCAGCTCCTATAATTCACCCCTCCACTTT | CASSLYSSSYNSPLHF | NA | TRBV11-2 | NA | TRBJ1-6
TGTGCCAGCAGTAGGACTAGCGGGAGAGGTAACAATGAGCAGTTCTTC | CASSRTSGRGNNEQFF | NA | TRBV6-1 | TRBD2 | TRBJ2-1
TGTGCCAGCAGTCCACTAGCGGGAGGGCCGAGTCGCAAAGAGACCCAGTACTTC | CASSPLAGGPSRKETQYF | few | TRBV27 | TRBD2 | TRBJ2-5
TGCAGTGCTCCCCCCCCCGGGCACTACGAGCAGTACTTC | CSAPPPGHYEQYF | NA | TRBV20-1 | NA | TRBJ2-7
TGTGCCAGCAGCATATTAACAGGTAACTCTGAAGCTTTCTTT | CASSILTGNSEAFF | few | TRBV7-2 | NA | TRBJ1-1
TGCAGTGCTAAAGGACAGCTTATCTATGGCTACACCTTC | CSAKGQLIYGYTF | NA | TRBV20-1 | NA | TRBJ1-2
TGTGCCAGCAGCCGGGCAGGGGGCGGGGATCAGCCCCAGCATTTT | CASSRAGGGDQPQHF | NA | TRBV6-1 | TRBD1 | TRBJ1-5
TGTGCCAGCAGCTTAGGGCCAGGGGGTAACAATCAGCCCCAGCATTTT | CASSLGPGGNNQPQHF | NA | TRBV7-2 | TRBD1 | TRBJ1-5
TGTGCCAGCAGCCCGTGGATGGGGGGCAGGGTCCTCATGAACACTGAAGCTTTCTTT | CASSPWMGGRVLMNTEAFF | NA | TRBV7-2 | NA | TRBJ1-1
TGTGCCAGCAGGCGAAGGGGGCTGACTGAAGCTTTCTTT | CASRRRGLTEAFF | NA | TRBV28 | TRBD1 | TRBJ1-1
TGTGCCAGCAGCGAAACAGGCAATCAGCCCCAGCATTTT | CASSETGNQPQHF | NA | TRBV7-2 | NA | TRBJ1-5
TGCAGTGCTAGCTTACAGGGGACTCCTTATAATTCACCCCTCCACTTT | CSASLQGTPYNSPLHF | NA | TRBV20-1 | TRBD1 | TRBJ1-6
TGCAGTGCTACTTCACAGGGCGCGAACACCGGGGAGCTGTTTTTT | CSATSQGANTGELFF | few | TRBV20-1 | NA | TRBJ2-2
TGCAGTGCTAGGACACTGGGGAATTCACCCCTCCACTTT | CSARTLGNSPLHF | few | TRBV20-1 | NA | TRBJ1-6
TGTGCCAGCAGTTACTTCTCTATAGGGTCACCCCTCCACTTT | CASSYFSIGSPLHF | NA | TRBV6-5 | NA | TRBJ1-6
TGTGCCAGCAGCTTACAGGGGGACGAGCAGTACTTC | CASSLQGDEQYF | few | TRBV5-6 | TRBD1 | TRBJ2-7
TGCAGTGCTCACAGGGGGCGCCAGGGAGGAAACACCATATATTTT | CSAHRGRQGGNTIYF | NA | TRBV20-1 | TRBD1 | TRBJ1-3
TGTGCCAGCAGCGGGGGACAGGGAATAGGGCAGCCCCAGCATTTT | CASSGGQGIGQPQHF | NA | TRBV7-6 | TRBD1 | TRBJ1-5
TGTGCCACCAGCAGGGGAGGCCAGGGCTATGGCTACACCTTC | CATSRGGQGYGYTF | NA | TRBV15 | NA | TRBJ1-2
TGTGCCAGCAGCTTAGCCCCGGGACCCCCGGACGACACCATATATTTT | CASSLAPGPPDDTIYF | NA | TRBV7-2 | NA | TRBJ1-3
TGCAGTGCTAGAGTGGGGGGACCTTACAATGAGCAGTTCTTC | CSARVGGPYNEQFF | once | TRBV20-1 | NA | TRBJ2-1
TGCAGTGCTAGTCAGATGTCTAGCGGGGGGACCTACAATGAGCAGTTCTTC | CSASQMSSGGTYNEQFF | NA | TRBV20-1 | TRBD2 | TRBJ2-1
TGTGCCAGCAGTTACGATGGCGGGCGCAAGACCCAGTACTTC | CASSYDGGRKTQYF | medium-sized | TRBV6-5 | NA | TRBJ2-5
TGTGCCAGCAGTGTGGCAGACATACCAACCAAGAACTATGGCTACACCTTC | CASSVADIPTKNYGYTF | NA | TRBV6-1 | NA | TRBJ1-2
TGTGCCAGCAGCAAACCCCCGGGACAGTTGAACACTGAAGCTTTCTTT | CASSKPPGQLNTEAFF | NA | TRBV5-5 | TRBD1 | TRBJ1-1
TGTGCCAGCAGTGGGGGCGCAGGGGGGAGTCGGGAGACCCAGTACTTC | CASSGGAGGSRETQYF | NA | TRBV6-1 | NA | TRBJ2-5
TGTGCCAGCAGCTTATTGGCGGGAGGGCGGGACGAGCAGTACTTC | CASSLLAGGRDEQYF | medium-sized | TRBV7-2 | TRBD2 | TRBJ2-7